This section outlines one TCR beta chain sequence together with its context. Its antigen is not identified. These data originate in a study of cytomegalovirus exposure and HLA in healthy donors. Study-level findings and limits: Associated with cytomegalovirus, according to the listing, were 164 TCR beta chains.

TCRdb's copy holds only in-frame clones and misses some; the assay was immunoSEQ multiplex PCR. The table has some 200,000 clones, just over 90% seen once. V was pared by 3 bases and J by 3 bases, with 3 bases of the junction left unmatched. The germline CDR1 and CDR2 sequences are SGHNT and YYREEE (reference sequence). The CDR3 has 13 amino acids. The sequence was obtained from a woman aged 18-29 years in good health and CMV-seronegative. The rearrangement uses TRBV5-4 and TRBJ2-7, with 7 bases identical to TRBD2. Sequenced: PBMCs. The CDR3 spells CASSSPGGYEQYF. The CDR3 region has the DNA TGTGCCAGCAGCTCACCGGGGGGCTACGAGCAGTACTTC.